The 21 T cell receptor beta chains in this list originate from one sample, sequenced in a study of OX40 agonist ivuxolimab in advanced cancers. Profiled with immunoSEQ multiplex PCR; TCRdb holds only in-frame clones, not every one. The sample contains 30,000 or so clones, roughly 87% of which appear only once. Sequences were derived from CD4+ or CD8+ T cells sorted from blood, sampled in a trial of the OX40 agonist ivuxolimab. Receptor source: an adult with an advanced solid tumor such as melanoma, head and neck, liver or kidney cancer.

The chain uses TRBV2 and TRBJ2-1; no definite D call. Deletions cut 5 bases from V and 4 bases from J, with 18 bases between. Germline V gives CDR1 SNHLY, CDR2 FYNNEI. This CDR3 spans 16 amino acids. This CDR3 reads CASSTAVGLSYNEQFF. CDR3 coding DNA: TGTGCCAGCAGTACGGCCGTGGGCCTCTCATACAATGAGCAGTTCTTC.

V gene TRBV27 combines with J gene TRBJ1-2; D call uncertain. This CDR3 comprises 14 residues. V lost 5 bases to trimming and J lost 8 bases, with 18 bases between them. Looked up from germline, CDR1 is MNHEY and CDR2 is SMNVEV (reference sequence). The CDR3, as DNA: TGTGCCAGCAGTCCCTCATGGGCGGCGGGGGGCTACACCTTC. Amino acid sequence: CASSPSWAAGGYTF.

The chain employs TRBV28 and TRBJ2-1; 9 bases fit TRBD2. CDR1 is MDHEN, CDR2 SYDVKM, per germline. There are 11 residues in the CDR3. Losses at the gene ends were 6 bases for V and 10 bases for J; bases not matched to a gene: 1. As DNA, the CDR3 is TGTGCCAGCAGCAGCGGGGGGGAGCAGTTCTTC. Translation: CASSSGGEQFF.

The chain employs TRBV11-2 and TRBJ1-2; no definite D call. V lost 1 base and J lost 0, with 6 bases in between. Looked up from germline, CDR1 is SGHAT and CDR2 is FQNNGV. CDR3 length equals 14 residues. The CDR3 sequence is CASSLGRSNYGYTF. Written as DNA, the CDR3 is TGTGCCAGCAGCTTAGGCCGATCTAACTATGGCTACACCTTC.

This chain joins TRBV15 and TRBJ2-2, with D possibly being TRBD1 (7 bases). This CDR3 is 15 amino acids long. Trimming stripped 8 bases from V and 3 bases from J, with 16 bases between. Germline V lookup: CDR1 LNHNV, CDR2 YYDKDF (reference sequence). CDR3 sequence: CATRIDREDTGELFF. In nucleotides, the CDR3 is TGTGCCACCCGGATCGACAGGGAGGACACCGGGGAGCTGTTTTTT. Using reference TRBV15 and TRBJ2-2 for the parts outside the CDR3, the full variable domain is DAMVIQNPRYQVTQFGKPVTLSCSQTLNHNVMYWYQQKSSQAPKLLFHYYDKDFNNEADTPDNFQSRRPNTSFCFLDIRSPGLGDTAMYLCATRIDREDTGELFFGEGSRLTVL.

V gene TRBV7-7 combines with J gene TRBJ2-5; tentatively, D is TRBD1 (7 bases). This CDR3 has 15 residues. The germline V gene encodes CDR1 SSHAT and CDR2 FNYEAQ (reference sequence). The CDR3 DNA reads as TGTGCTAGCGGAATTCGGACAGGTTCGTGGGAGACCCAGTACTTC. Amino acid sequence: CASGIRTGSWETQYF.

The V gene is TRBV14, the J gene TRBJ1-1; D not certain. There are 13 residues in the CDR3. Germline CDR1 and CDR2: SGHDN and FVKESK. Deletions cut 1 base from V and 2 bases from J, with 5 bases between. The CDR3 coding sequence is TGTGCCAGCAGCCAAGCCGTCAACACTGAAGCTTTCTTT. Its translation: CASSQAVNTEAFF.

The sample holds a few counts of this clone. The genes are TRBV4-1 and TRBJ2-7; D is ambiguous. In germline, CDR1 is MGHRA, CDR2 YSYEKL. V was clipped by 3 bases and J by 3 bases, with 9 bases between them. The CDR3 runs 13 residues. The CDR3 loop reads CASSHRENYEQYF. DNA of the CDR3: TGCGCCAGCAGCCACCGAGAAAACTACGAGCAGTACTTC.

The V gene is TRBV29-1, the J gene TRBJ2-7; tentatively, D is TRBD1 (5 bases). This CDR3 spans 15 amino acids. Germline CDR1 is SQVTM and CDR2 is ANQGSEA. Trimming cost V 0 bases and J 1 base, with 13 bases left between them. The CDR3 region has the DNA TGCAGCGTTGAAGATCAAGGGGTAGGGTCCTACGAGCAGTACTTC. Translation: CSVEDQGVGSYEQYF.

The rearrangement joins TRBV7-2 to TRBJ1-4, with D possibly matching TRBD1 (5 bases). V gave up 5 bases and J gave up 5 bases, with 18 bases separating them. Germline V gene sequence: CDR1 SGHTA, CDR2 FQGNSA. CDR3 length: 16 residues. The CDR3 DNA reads TGTGCCAGCAGCGCCCGGGACGCCGGATGGAATGAAAAACTGTTTTTT. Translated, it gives CASSARDAGWNEKLFF. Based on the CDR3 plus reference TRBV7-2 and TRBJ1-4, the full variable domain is GAGVSQSPSNKVTEKGKDVELRCDPISGHTALYWYRQSLGQGLEFLIYFQGNSAPDKSGLPSDRFSAERTGGSVSTLTIQRTQQEDSAVYLCASSARDAGWNEKLFFGSGTQLSVL.

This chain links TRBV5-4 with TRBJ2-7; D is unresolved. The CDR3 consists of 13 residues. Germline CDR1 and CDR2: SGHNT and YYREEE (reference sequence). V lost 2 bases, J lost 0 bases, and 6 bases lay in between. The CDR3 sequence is CASSFASSYEQYF. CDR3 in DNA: TGTGCCAGCAGCTTCGCTAGCTCCTACGAGCAGTACTTC.

CDR3 sequence: CASSLAHRGSTDTQYF. CDR3 nucleotide sequence: TGTGCCAGCAGCTTAGCACACAGGGGGAGCACAGATACGCAGTATTTT. This chain connects TRBV13 to TRBJ2-3; 8 positions match TRBD1. Looked up from germline, CDR1 is PRHDT and CDR2 is FYEKMQ (reference sequence). This CDR3 is built from 16 residues. With 1 base clipped from V and 0 bases from J, the junction kept 3 bases outside the gene matches.

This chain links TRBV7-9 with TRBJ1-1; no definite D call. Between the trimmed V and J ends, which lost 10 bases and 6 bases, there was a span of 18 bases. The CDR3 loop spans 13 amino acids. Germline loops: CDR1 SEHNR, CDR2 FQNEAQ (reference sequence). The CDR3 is CAIRRGNRPEAFF. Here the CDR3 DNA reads TGTGCCATCAGGCGGGGTAATCGACCTGAAGCTTTCTTT.

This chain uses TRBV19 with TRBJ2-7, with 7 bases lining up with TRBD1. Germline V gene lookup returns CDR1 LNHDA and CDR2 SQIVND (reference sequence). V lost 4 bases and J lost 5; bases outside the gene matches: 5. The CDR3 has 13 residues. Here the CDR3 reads CASSNRGRDEQYF. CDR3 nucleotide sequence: TGTGCCAGTAGTAACAGGGGCCGGGACGAGCAGTACTTC.

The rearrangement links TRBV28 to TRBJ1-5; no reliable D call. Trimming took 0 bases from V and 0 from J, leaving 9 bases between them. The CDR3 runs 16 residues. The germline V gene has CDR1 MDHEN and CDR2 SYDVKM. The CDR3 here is CASSLWAAYSNQPQHF. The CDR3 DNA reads TGTGCCAGCAGTTTATGGGCAGCCTATAGCAATCAGCCCCAGCATTTT.

The DNA of the CDR3 is TGCAGCGTTGAAGAGACCTACGAGCAGTACTTC. Translation gives CSVEETYEQYF. V is TRBV29-1 and J is TRBJ2-7; no clear D gene. The CDR3 totals 11 residues. Germline V gene data show CDR1 as SQVTM and CDR2 as ANQGSEA. The germline V and J ends were trimmed by 0 bases and 2 bases, with 2 bases remaining between them.

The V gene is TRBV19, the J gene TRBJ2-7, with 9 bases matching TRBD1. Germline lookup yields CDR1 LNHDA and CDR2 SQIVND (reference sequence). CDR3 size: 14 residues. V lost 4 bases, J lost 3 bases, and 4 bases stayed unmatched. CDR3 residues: CASSTGTGSYEQYF. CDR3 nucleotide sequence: TGTGCCAGTAGTACCGGGACAGGGAGCTACGAGCAGTACTTC.

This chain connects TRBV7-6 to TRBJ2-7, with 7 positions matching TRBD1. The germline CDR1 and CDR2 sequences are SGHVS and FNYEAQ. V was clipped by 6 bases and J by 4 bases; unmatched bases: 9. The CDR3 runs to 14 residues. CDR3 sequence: CASRPGQAQYEQYF. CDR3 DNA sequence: TGTGCCAGCAGGCCAGGACAGGCCCAATACGAGCAGTACTTC.

The CDR3 here is CASSLFGDGPNGYTF. Written as DNA, the CDR3 is TGTGCCAGCAGCTTATTCGGGGACGGACCCAACGGGTACACCTTC. This chain connects TRBV13 to TRBJ1-2; possible D gene TRBD1, 5 bases. The CDR3 has 15 residues. The V end was cut by 2 bases, the J end by 11 bases, with 21 bases between. Germline CDR1 reads PRHDT; CDR2 reads FYEKMQ (reference sequence).

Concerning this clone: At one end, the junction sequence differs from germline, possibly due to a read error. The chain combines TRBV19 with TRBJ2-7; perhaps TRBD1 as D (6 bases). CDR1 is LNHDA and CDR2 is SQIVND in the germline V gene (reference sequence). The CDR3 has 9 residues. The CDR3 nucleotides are TGTGCCATCAAAGGACAGTTTGACTTC. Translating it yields CAIKGQFDF.

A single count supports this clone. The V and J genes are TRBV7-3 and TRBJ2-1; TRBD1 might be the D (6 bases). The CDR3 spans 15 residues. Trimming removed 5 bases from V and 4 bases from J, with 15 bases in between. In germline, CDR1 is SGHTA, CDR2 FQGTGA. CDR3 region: CASSQDSLSYNEQFF. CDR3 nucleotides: TGTGCCAGCAGCCAGGACAGTCTCAGTTACAATGAGCAGTTCTTC.